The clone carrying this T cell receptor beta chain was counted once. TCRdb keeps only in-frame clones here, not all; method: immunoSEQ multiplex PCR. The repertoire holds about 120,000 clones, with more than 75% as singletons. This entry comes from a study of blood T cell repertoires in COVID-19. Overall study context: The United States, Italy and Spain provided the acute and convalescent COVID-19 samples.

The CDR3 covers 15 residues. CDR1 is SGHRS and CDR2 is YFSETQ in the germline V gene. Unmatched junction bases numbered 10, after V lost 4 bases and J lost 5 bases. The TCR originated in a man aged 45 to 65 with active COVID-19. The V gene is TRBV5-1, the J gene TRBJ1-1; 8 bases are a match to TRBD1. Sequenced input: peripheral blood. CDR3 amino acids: CASSPPQGAGTEAFF. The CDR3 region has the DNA TGCGCCAGCAGCCCCCCCCAGGGGGCAGGGACTGAAGCTTTCTTT.